The 31 T cell receptor beta chains below were found in one sample sequenced in a study of identical twins. MiXCR, run by TCRdb on the 5' RACE reads, gives a single entry per CDR3 protein. The sample lists around 470,000 distinct CDR3 sequences; around 14% were seen once. These data were likewise used in another study, on yellow fever vaccine responses in identical twins.

The sequencing input was CD4+ T cells sorted from blood. The receptors were gathered from a woman between 18 and 30 years old in good health.

This clonotype was observed a handful of times. This CDR3 reads CASRAGQGLHYGYTF. The CDR3 DNA reads as TGTGCCAGCAGGGCCGGACAGGGGCTTCACTATGGCTACACCTTC. The V gene is TRBV12-3 or TRBV12-4, the J gene TRBJ1-2; TRBD1 aligns across 9 bases. The J segment lost 3 bases and the V segment lost 6 bases, leaving 8 bases of the junction unmatched. The CDR3 runs 15 residues.

The chain is built from TRBV6-1 and TRBJ1-2, with 7 bases matching TRBD1. Unmatched junction bases numbered 10, after V lost 5 bases and J lost 4 bases. Germline assignment: CDR1 MNHNS and CDR2 SASEGT. This CDR3 has 15 residues. The CDR3 bases are TGTGCCAGCAGTAATACCCGACAGGGCGTCTATGGCTACACCTTC. It is translated as CASSNTRQGVYGYTF.

The J gene is TRBJ2-7, the V gene TRBV20-1, with D tentatively TRBD1 or TRBD2 (5 bases each). This CDR3 spans 15 amino acids. V lost 2 bases and J 8 bases, leaving 22 bases between the germline ends. Per germline, CDR1 DFQATT and CDR2 SNEGSKA (reference sequence). This CDR3 reads CSARQSEGPPVKQYF. The CDR3 DNA follows: TGCAGTGCTAGACAGAGCGAGGGGCCTCCAGTGAAGCAGTACTTC.

The chain recombines TRBV7-2 with TRBJ2-7; 7 bases are a match to TRBD1. In germline, CDR1 is SGHTA, CDR2 FQGNSA. This CDR3 is built from 15 residues. V was pared by 2 bases and J by 3 bases, with 7 bases of the junction left unmatched. CDR3 sequence reads: CASSLTGASFYEQYF. The DNA for the CDR3 is TGTGCCAGCAGCTTAACAGGGGCGAGCTTCTACGAGCAGTACTTC.

V gene TRBV9 combines with J gene TRBJ2-1; 8 nucleotides match TRBD2. Trimming removed 1 base from V and 7 bases from J; junction bases left unmatched: 16. CDR1 is SGDLS, CDR2 YYNGEE, per germline. This CDR3 is 18 amino acids long. The CDR3: CASSVSIGGELLGNEQFF. CDR3 coding DNA: TGTGCCAGCAGCGTATCCATCGGGGGGGAACTTTTAGGGAATGAGCAGTTCTTC.

This clonotype was seen a few times. The J gene is TRBJ1-5, the V gene TRBV19; D may be TRBD1 (5 bases). Germline lookup yields CDR1 LNHDA and CDR2 SQIVND (reference sequence). This CDR3 has 16 amino acids. V was shortened by 5 bases and J by 2 bases, with 16 bases between the two germline ends. The CDR3 loop reads CASSSFRGEGNQPQHF. The CDR3 nucleotides read TGTGCCAGTAGTTCCTTTAGGGGAGAAGGCAATCAGCCCCAGCATTTT.

The chain uses TRBV15 and TRBJ1-1, with D possibly being TRBD1 (5 bases). The V end was cut by 1 base, the J end by 4 bases, with 7 bases between. Germline CDR1 and CDR2: LNHNV and YYDKDF (reference sequence). The CDR3 consists of 13 residues. The CDR3 DNA is TGTGCCACCAGCAGAGGACAGTCCACTGAAGCTTTCTTT. Its protein is CATSRGQSTEAFF.

The chain links TRBV27 to TRBJ2-7; D may correspond to TRBD1 or TRBD2 (6 bases each). V was shortened by 4 bases and J by 2 bases, with 12 bases between the two germline ends. From germline, CDR1 is MNHEY and CDR2 SMNVEV (reference sequence). This CDR3 spans 14 amino acids. CDR3 in amino acids: CASSWRGTTYEQYF. DNA for the CDR3: TGTGCCAGCAGTTGGAGGGGGACGACCTACGAGCAGTACTTC.

A few counts support this clonotype. V gene TRBV7-9 combines with J gene TRBJ1-2; TRBD1 aligns across 7 bases. Germline loops: CDR1 SEHNR, CDR2 FQNEAQ (reference sequence). The V segment lost 5 bases and the J segment 5 bases; nucleotides outside the gene matches: 8. This CDR3 has 14 amino acids. The CDR3 loop reads CASSARTGTYGYTF. The DNA of the CDR3 is TGTGCCAGCAGCGCACGGACAGGAACTTATGGCTACACCTTC.

In this sample, this clonotype turned up many times. The chain joins TRBV12-3 or TRBV12-4 to TRBJ1-5; D is undetermined. Between the trimmed V and J ends, which lost 6 bases and 3 bases, there was a span of 12 bases. The CDR3 totals 14 residues. CDR3 nucleotides: TGTGCCAGCAGCCCCAACATCCACAATCAGCCCCAGCATTTT. Translating it yields CASSPNIHNQPQHF.

This clonotype occurred a few times. The V gene is TRBV6-2 or TRBV6-3, the J gene TRBJ2-1, with 10 positions matching TRBD2. This CDR3 is built from 15 residues. CDR1 is MNHEY and CDR2 is SVGEGT in the germline V gene. After removal of 7 bases from V and 4 bases from J, the junction contained 7 bases not matched to a gene. The chain's CDR3 is CASKTGLAVYNEQFF. CDR3 in DNA: TGTGCCAGCAAGACAGGACTAGCGGTATACAATGAGCAGTTCTTC.

This clonotype has only a few counts. V and J are TRBV19 and TRBJ2-3; possibly TRBD1 for D (5 bases). The CDR3 is 13 amino acids. V lost 9 bases and J lost 2, with 12 bases in between. Germline CDR1 LNHDA, CDR2 SQIVND (reference sequence). Here the CDR3 reads CASVGHNTDTQYF. CDR3 nucleotides: TGTGCCAGCGTCGGACACAACACAGATACGCAGTATTTT.

V gene TRBV6-1 combines with J gene TRBJ2-7, with 8 bases lining up with TRBD1. Germline values: CDR1 MNHNS, CDR2 SASEGT. The CDR3 has 15 residues. The J segment lost 2 bases and the V segment lost 6 bases, leaving 9 bases of the junction unmatched. CDR3 nucleotide sequence: TGTGCCAGCAGCCAGGACAGGGACGTCCCCTACGAGCAGTACTTC. As protein: CASSQDRDVPYEQYF.

This clonotype has just one count. The chain couples TRBV20-1 to TRBJ2-5; 8 nucleotides align to TRBD2. From germline, CDR1 is DFQATT and CDR2 SNEGSKA (reference sequence). V was clipped by 5 bases and J by 1 base; unmatched bases: 9. The CDR3 length is 15 residues. The CDR3 DNA follows: TGCAGTGCTCCCCCCCCACTAGCGGTCCAAGAGACCCAGTACTTC. Its protein is CSAPPPLAVQETQYF.

The rearrangement links TRBV6-6 to TRBJ2-7; 8 bases match TRBD1. The CDR3 consists of 15 residues. Germline trimming cut 6 bases from V and 1 base from J; bases unmatched to any gene: 8. The V gene's germline CDR1 is MNHNY and CDR2 SVGAGI (reference sequence). The CDR3 region is CASRETGGKSYEQYF. Here the CDR3 DNA reads TGTGCCAGCAGAGAAACAGGGGGGAAATCCTACGAGCAGTACTTC.

The chain links TRBV30 to TRBJ2-3; D possibly corresponds to TRBD2 (6 bases). The germline V gene has CDR1 GTSNPN and CDR2 SVGIG (reference sequence). The CDR3 runs to 12 residues. The V end lost 7 bases, the J end lost 5 bases, and 13 bases lay between the germline ends. The CDR3 here is CASHLGGDTQYF. The CDR3 DNA reads as TGTGCCTCGCACCTGGGGGGAGATACGCAGTATTTT.

The rearrangement joins TRBV6-5 to TRBJ1-2; D not resolved. The germline V gene has CDR1 MNHEY and CDR2 SVGAGI. The CDR3 sequence is 17 residues long. Trimming removed 0 bases at V and 0 bases at J, with 14 bases between. The CDR3 DNA reads TGTGCCAGCAGTTACTCGAGTGGGGAGAAAACTAACTATGGCTACACCTTC. Translated: CASSYSSGEKTNYGYTF.

The chain employs TRBV7-9 and TRBJ2-7; D uncertain. The CDR3 extends over 16 amino acids. The V gene's germline CDR1 is SEHNR and CDR2 FQNEAQ (reference sequence). V lost 0 bases to trimming and J lost 7 bases, with 19 bases between them. CDR3 amino acids: CASSLAKAQGPGEQYF. CDR3 nucleotide sequence: TGTGCCAGCAGCTTAGCTAAGGCACAAGGTCCTGGTGAGCAGTACTTC. Looking up the rest from reference TRBV7-9 and TRBJ2-7 gives the full variable domain: DTGVSQNPRHKITKRGQNVTFRCDPISEHNRLYWYRQTLGQGPEFLTYFQNEAQLEKSRLLSDRFSAERPKGSFSTLEIQRTEQGDSAMYLCASSLAKAQGPGEQYFGPGTRLTVT.

This clonotype came up a few times. V and J are TRBV10-1 and TRBJ2-7; 7 nucleotides line up with TRBD1. This CDR3 is 12 amino acids long. Germline values: CDR1 WNHNN, CDR2 SYGVQD (reference sequence). With 6 bases clipped from V and 6 bases from J, the junction kept 5 bases outside the gene matches. CDR3 nucleotide sequence: TGCGCCAGCAGCCCAACAGGGGTCGAGCAGTACTTC. Its protein is CASSPTGVEQYF.

CDR3 in amino acids: CASSPTVLVKQFF. In nucleotides, the CDR3 is TGTGCCAGCAGTCCCACCGTACTAGTTAAGCAGTTCTTC. J is TRBJ2-1 and V is TRBV12-3 or TRBV12-4; tentative D call: TRBD2 (5 bases). The germline V and J ends were trimmed by 5 bases and 11 bases, with 16 bases remaining between them. The CDR3 has 13 residues.

V usage is TRBV20-1 and J usage is TRBJ2-1; D is ambiguous. The V end lost 8 bases, the J end lost 8 bases, and 10 bases lay between the germline ends. The CDR3 is 10 amino acids. CDR1 DFQATT and CDR2 SNEGSKA come from the germline V gene (reference sequence). The CDR3 DNA reads as TGCAGTCCTGAGGAGTATGAGCAGTTCTTC. It is translated as CSPEEYEQFF.

V usage is TRBV5-1 and J usage is TRBJ1-1, with 7 bases aligning to TRBD1. J lost 1 base, V lost 9 bases, and 3 bases had no gene match. Germline CDR1 and CDR2: SGHRS and YFSETQ. The CDR3 is 12 residues long. The CDR3 spells CATRGGNTEAFF. The CDR3 bases are TGCGCCACCAGGGGGGGGAACACTGAAGCTTTCTTT.

The chain employs TRBV3-1 and TRBJ2-5; 8 nucleotides align to TRBD2. V lost 1 base, J lost 3 bases, and 1 base stayed unmatched. This CDR3 region has 14 residues. CDR1 is LGHDT, CDR2 YNNKEL, per germline (reference sequence). CDR3 nucleotide sequence: TGTGCCAGCAGCCAAGTCGGGGGGGAAGAGACCCAGTACTTC. This sequence encodes CASSQVGGEETQYF.

This clonotype was recorded a few times. This chain connects TRBV7-8 to TRBJ2-7; tentative D call: TRBD2 (5 bases). Germline loops: CDR1 SGHVS, CDR2 FQNEAQ. Trimming pared 1 base from V and 4 bases from J, leaving 11 bases between. The CDR3 is 14 residues long. The CDR3 region is CASSLVLRGYEQYF. DNA for the CDR3: TGTGCCAGCAGCTTAGTTTTACGGGGATACGAGCAGTACTTC.

This clonotype was counted only a few times. The chain is built from TRBV29-1 and TRBJ2-1; the D gene is possibly TRBD2 (7 bases). CDR1 and CDR2 from the germline V gene are SQVTM and ANQGSEA. V was pared by 8 bases and J by 8 bases, with 25 bases between. The CDR3 is 15 residues long. Here the CDR3 reads CSTDLFGGRQDEQFF. Here the CDR3 DNA reads TGCAGCACCGACCTTTTTGGCGGGAGACAGGATGAGCAGTTCTTC.

As regards this clonotype: A junction boundary mismatches the germline segment, possibly from a read error. The rearrangement links TRBV7-7 to TRBJ2-1, with 9 bases fitting TRBD1. The CDR3 length is 17 residues. Germline V gene sequence: CDR1 SSHAT, CDR2 FNYEAQ (reference sequence). The CDR3 here is CASSSWLGQGLGNEQFF. DNA for the CDR3: TGTGCTAGCAGCTCATGGCTAGGACAGGGGCTGGGCAATGAGCAGTTCTTC.

The table lists this clonotype with many counts. The V and J genes are TRBV7-2 and TRBJ2-3; no reliable D call. This CDR3 has 14 residues. CDR1 SGHTA and CDR2 FQGNSA come from the germline V gene. Trimming shortened V by 2 bases and J by 0 bases, and 6 bases separated the two germline ends. CDR3 amino acids: CASSLTRSTDTQYF. DNA for the CDR3: TGTGCCAGCAGCTTAACCCGGAGCACAGATACGCAGTATTTT. Based on the CDR3 plus reference TRBV7-2 and TRBJ2-3, the full variable domain is GAGVSQSPSNKVTEKGKDVELRCDPISGHTALYWYRQSLGQGLEFLIYFQGNSAPDKSGLPSDRFSAERTGGSVSTLTIQRTQQEDSAVYLCASSLTRSTDTQYFGPGTRLTVL.

V and J are TRBV9 and TRBJ2-7, with 10 bases matching TRBD2. Looked up from germline, CDR1 is SGDLS and CDR2 is YYNGEE. Losses at the gene ends were 4 bases for V and 1 base for J; bases not matched to a gene: 8. This CDR3 comprises 16 residues. CDR3 sequence reads: CASSPQTSGLSYEQYF. The CDR3 coding sequence is TGTGCCAGCAGCCCCCAGACTAGCGGGCTGTCCTACGAGCAGTACTTC.

This clonotype appeared a few times. The chain carries TRBV12-3 or TRBV12-4 and TRBJ2-7, with 7 positions matching TRBD1. The CDR3 runs 13 residues. V lost 6 bases and J lost 2; bases outside the gene matches: 4. Here the CDR3 reads CASRPGQAYEQYF. CDR3 bases: TGTGCCAGCAGACCCGGACAGGCCTACGAGCAGTACTTC.

V and J are TRBV7-2 and TRBJ2-5; TRBD1 matches 7 bases. Looked up from germline, CDR1 is SGHTA and CDR2 is FQGNSA. Germline trimming cut 5 bases from V and 1 base from J; bases unmatched to any gene: 7. This CDR3 spans 15 amino acids. Here the CDR3 DNA reads TGTGCCAGCAGCCCAGGACAGGCCAGCCAAGAGACCCAGTACTTC. Translation gives CASSPGQASQETQYF.

This clonotype was counted only a few times. This chain joins TRBV6-2 or TRBV6-3 and TRBJ2-7, with 10 bases aligning to TRBD2. Germline values: CDR1 MNHEY, CDR2 SVGEGT. J lost 3 bases, V lost 2 bases, and 10 bases had no gene match. CDR3 length: 17 amino acids. The CDR3 DNA reads TGTGCCAGCAGTTACGCTAGCGGGAGCCTTAACTTCTACGAGCAGTACTTC. Translated: CASSYASGSLNFYEQYF.